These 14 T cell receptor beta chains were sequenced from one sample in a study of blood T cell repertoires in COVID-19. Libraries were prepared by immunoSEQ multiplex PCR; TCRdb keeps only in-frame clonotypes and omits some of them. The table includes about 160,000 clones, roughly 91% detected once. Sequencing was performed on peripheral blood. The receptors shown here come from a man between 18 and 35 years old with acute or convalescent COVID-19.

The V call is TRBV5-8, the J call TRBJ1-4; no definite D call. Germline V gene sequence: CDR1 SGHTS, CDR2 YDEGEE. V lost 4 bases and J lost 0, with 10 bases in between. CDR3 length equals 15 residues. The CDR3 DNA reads TGTGCCAGCAGCCTTCGAGGGTCAACTAATGAAAAACTGTTTTTT. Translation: CASSLRGSTNEKLFF.

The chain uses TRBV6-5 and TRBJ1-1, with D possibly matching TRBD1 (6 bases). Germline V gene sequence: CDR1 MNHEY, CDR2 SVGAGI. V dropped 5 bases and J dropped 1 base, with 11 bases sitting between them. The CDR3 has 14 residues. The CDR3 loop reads CASSTGRGNTEAFF. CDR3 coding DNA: TGTGCCAGCAGTACAGGGAGAGGGAACACTGAAGCTTTCTTT.

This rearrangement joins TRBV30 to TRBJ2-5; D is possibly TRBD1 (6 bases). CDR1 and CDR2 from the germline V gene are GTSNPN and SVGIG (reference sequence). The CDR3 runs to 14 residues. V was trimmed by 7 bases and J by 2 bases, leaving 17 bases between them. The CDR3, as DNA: TGTGCCTACTCCGGGGCTAGGGGGCAAGAGACCCAGTACTTC. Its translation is CAYSGARGQETQYF.

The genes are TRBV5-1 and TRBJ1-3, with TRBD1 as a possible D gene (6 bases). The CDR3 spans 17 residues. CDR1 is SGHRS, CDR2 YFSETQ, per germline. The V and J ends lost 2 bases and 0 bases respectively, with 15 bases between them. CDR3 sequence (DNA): TGCGCCAGCAGCTTTGAACAGGGAATAGACTCTGGAAACACCATATATTTT. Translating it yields CASSFEQGIDSGNTIYF. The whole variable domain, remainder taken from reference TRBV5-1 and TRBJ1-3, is KAGVTQTPRYLIKTRGQQVTLSCSPISGHRSVSWYQQTPGQGLQFLFEYFSETQRNKGNFPGRFSGRQFSNSRSEMNVSTLELGDSALYLCASSFEQGIDSGNTIYFGEGSWLTVV.

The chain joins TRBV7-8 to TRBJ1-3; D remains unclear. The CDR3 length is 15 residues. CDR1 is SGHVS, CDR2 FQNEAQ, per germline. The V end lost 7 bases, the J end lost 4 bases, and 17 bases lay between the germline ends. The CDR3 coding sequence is TGTGCCAGCACCTGGTCGGAGGGCTACGGAAACACCATATATTTT. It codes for CASTWSEGYGNTIYF.

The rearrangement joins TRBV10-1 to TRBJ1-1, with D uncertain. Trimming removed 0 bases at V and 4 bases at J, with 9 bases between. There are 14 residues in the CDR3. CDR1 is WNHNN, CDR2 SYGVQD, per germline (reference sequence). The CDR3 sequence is CASSESGAVTEAFF. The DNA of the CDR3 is TGCGCCAGCAGTGAGTCGGGTGCGGTCACTGAAGCTTTCTTT.

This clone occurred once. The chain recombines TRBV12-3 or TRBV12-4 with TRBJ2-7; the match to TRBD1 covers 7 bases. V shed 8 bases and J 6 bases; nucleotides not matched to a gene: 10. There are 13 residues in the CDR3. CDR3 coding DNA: TGTGCCAGCTCCTACAGGGGTTCGTTCGAGCAGTACTTC. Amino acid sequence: CASSYRGSFEQYF.

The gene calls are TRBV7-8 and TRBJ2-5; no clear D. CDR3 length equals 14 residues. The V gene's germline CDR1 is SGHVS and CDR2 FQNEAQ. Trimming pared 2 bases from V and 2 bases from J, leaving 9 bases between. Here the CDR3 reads CASSLRRTQETQYF. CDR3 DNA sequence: TGTGCCAGCAGCTTACGTCGCACTCAAGAGACCCAGTACTTC.

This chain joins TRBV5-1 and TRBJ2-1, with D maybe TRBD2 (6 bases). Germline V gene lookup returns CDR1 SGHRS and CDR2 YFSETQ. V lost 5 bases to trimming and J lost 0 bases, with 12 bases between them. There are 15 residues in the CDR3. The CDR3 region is CASRLGTGSYNEQFF. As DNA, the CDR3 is TGCGCCAGCAGGTTAGGGACTGGCTCCTACAATGAGCAGTTCTTC.

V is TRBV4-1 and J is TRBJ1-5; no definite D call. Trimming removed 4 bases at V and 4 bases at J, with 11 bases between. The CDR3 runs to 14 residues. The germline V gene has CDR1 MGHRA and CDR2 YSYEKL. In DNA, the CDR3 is TGCGCCAGCAGCCTCGGACCGGGGAATCAGCCCCAGCATTTT. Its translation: CASSLGPGNQPQHF.

The CDR3 DNA follows: TGTGCCAGCAGCTACAGGGGGCTCAACTATGGCTACACCTTC. It yields the protein CASSYRGLNYGYTF. The J gene is TRBJ1-2, the V gene TRBV7-9; TRBD1 aligns across 9 bases. Germline CDR1 reads SEHNR; CDR2 reads FQNEAQ (reference sequence). This CDR3 region has 14 residues. J gave up 2 bases and V 4 bases, and 2 bases lay outside the gene matches.

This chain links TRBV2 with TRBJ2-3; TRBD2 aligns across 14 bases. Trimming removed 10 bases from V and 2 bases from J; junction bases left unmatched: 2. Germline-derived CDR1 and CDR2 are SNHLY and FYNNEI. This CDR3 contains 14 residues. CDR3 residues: CATGLAGVTDTQYF. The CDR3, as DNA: TGTGCCACGGGACTAGCGGGAGTCACAGATACGCAGTATTTT.

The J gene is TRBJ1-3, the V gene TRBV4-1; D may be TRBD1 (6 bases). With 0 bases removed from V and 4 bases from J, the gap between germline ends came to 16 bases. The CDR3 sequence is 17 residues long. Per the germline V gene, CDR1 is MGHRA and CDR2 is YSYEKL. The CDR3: CASSQDPGVTGGNTIYF. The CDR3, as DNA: TGCGCCAGCAGCCAAGATCCTGGAGTAACAGGGGGAAACACCATATATTTT.

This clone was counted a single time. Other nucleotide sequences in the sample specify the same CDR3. The DNA for the CDR3 is TGTGCCAGCTCGTTAACAGGGACAGCCGGAAACACCATATATTTT. Translating it yields CASSLTGTAGNTIYF. The chain recombines TRBV18 with TRBJ1-3; 7 bases agree with TRBD1. CDR1 is KGHSH, CDR2 LQKENI, per germline. The CDR3 spans 15 residues. J gave up 4 bases and V 6 bases, and 9 bases lay outside the gene matches.